This TCR beta chain came from a study of CD8 T cells in Susac syndrome. Between the trimmed V and J ends, which lost 0 bases and 5 bases, there was a span of 13 bases. This CDR3 has 15 residues. Germline V CDR1 and CDR2: LGHNA, YSLEER. RNA in amounts of about 0.5 to 1 ug was reverse transcribed with random hexamers. In TCRdb, the immunoSEQ multiplex PCR reads were re-called with MiXCR into one record per CDR3 protein. This table has fewer than 200,000 distinct CDR3 sequences, roughly 94% appearing once. The rearrangement joins TRBV4-3 to TRBJ1-2; D gene ambiguous. What was sequenced was CD4+ T cells from PBMCs. This clonotype was obtained from a human donor with Susac syndrome. CDR3 residues: CASSQDRSGEYGYTF. The CDR3 DNA is TGCGCCAGCAGCCAAGATAGGTCAGGTGAATATGGCTACACCTTC.